This T cell receptor beta chain came from a study of early stage breast cancer tumors (dated by TCRdb to between 2016 and 2019). In the study overall: Of the 15 to 20 invasive breast tumors, eleven to twelve were found to be estrogen receptor-positive, progesterone receptor-positive and HER2-negative. A total of roughly 2.5 million templates, representing roughly 1,100,000 unique clonotypes, were detected across all samples. About 65% of the 12 ER+/PR+/HER2- tumors were invasive ductal carcinomas, while the other four were invasive lobular carcinomas. On average, each sample had about 10-fold read coverage. Broad study findings and their caveats: Enriched TCRB sequences shared across patients were mostly commonly generated sequences, unlikely to play an important role in the tumor microenvironment. Compared with adjacent normal breast tissue, tumors had approximately 2.7-fold higher T cell density and higher clonality. Analysis by tumor subtype was prevented by the small cohort size. Chain pairing and functional markers such as CD4, CD8 and FOXP3 were missed by bulk genomic DNA sequencing of unsorted cells. Repertoires from blood resembled normal breast more closely than tumor, and using blood as a reference for each tissue separated tumor from normal in most of the 16 patients.

The CDR3 runs 13 amino acids, cysteine and phenylalanine included. The retained sequence is limited to the CDR3, 39 bases, with the frame set at the first base. V and J are trimmed by 7 bases and 3 bases, and the gene matches miss 4 bases of the junction. In the germline V gene, CDR1 corresponds to MNHNS and CDR2 to SASEGT. The study profiled bulk TCR beta-chain repertoires in matched peripheral blood, tumor and adjacent normal breast tissue taken from roughly 17 patients with early-stage breast cancer. Before surgery, roughly 4.5-10 mL of whole blood was collected into EDTA tubes and then processed within 2 hours. Ficoll-Paque centrifugation in SepMate-50 tubes was used to isolate peripheral blood mononuclear cells. PBMCs were cryopreserved in aliquots of about 2 to 4 million cells in approximately 90% FBS with around 10% DMSO and kept in liquid nitrogen. Genomic DNA was extracted with the Qiagen AllPrep DNA/RNA Mini kit.

Every sample was amplified as two independent genomic DNA replicates, using approximately 0.5 ug for blood and about 1.6 ug for tumor or normal breast. Following the manufacturer's instructions, the ImmunoSeq Intro kit was used to carry out TCRB sequencing on genomic DNA. The multiplex PCR ran for roughly 31 cycles using proprietary primers and spike-in control sequences for absolute quantification. Single-end 150-bp reads were used to sequence an 87-bp fragment covering the CDR3 and the flanking V and J genes. Seven samples, each with two replicates, were multiplexed per lane of an Illumina MiSeq using version 3.0 chemistry. On the study's bioinformatics: The vendor's proprietary pipeline processed the raw data and merged both replicates into a single result for each sample. Clonotypes were defined as productive rearrangements sharing the V-gene family, CDR3 amino acid sequence and J-gene segment. Clonality was calculated as 1 minus the normalized Shannon entropy (Pielou evenness) of TCRB abundances. To estimate T cell density, the total number of templates was divided by the number of input cells, which was inferred from the amount of DNA input. Recon, run with its default parameters, was used to estimate overall repertoire diversity and clonality. A clonotype was considered tumor-enriched if its abundance in tumor exceeded 0.1% and was at least 32-fold higher than its abundance in normal breast. TCRdb took over this immuneACCESS table, retaining in-frame rearrangements with V and J assigned. Such tables are incomplete; in checked studies, under half of the missing clones stem from an unresolved V gene, and the remainder is unexplained. V, J and clone size reflect that table, while D and trimming were determined from the DNA. Across this sample there are roughly 30,000 clones, with 80% seen only once. In total, the top ten clones hold roughly 13% of the sample.

This clone has more than one count but fewer than ten. Its antigen specificity is not known. Base-call qualities are not available, and no considerably larger clone is one nucleotide away. The material sequenced was blood. The TCR originated in a person in their 60s with breast cancer. The sequence links TRBV6-1 to TRBJ2-5; a stretch of 8 junction bases matches TRBD1. Here the CDR3 is given as CASTLDREETQYF. DNA sequence: TGTGCCAGCACCTTGGACAGGGAAGAGACCCAGTACTTC.